The entry below gives a single TCR beta chain sequence along with its context. The sample holds other DNA sequences that translate to the same CDR3. This entry is derived from a study of shared clonotypes between healthy human individuals. The CDR3 totals 15 residues. The germline CDR1 and CDR2 sequences are SEHNR and FQNEAQ (reference sequence). Trimming at V came to 4 bases and at J to 3 bases, leaving 7 bases not matched to a gene. The assay was immunoSEQ multiplex PCR, and TCRdb's table has in-frame clones only and misses some. The sample has about 770,000 clones; 55% to 80% are singletons. The chain uses TRBV7-9 and TRBJ2-7; 9 bases are a match to TRBD1. Material for sequencing was memory CD4+ T cells sorted from blood. Noted subset: CD45RA-negative fraction. The TCR sequence derives from a woman aged 25 to 39 in good health. The CDR3 sequence: CASSSPGTGYYEQYF. CDR3 DNA sequence: TGTGCCAGCAGCTCGCCCGGGACAGGGTACTACGAGCAGTACTTC.